The next 23 T cell receptor beta chains were all read from a single sample in a study of PD-1 blockade in classical Hodgkin lymphoma. Time point described: cycle 4 day 1 (C4D1), after 6 weeks of nivolumab. Every patient had relapsed following autologous stem cell transplantation, and cohorts differed in brentuximab vedotin exposure. The protocol was immunoSEQ multiplex PCR, while the TCRdb copy is restricted to in-frame clones and leaves out a portion. Among 100,000 or so clones listed, 89% were seen once. This material consisted of peripheral blood mononuclear cells (PBMCs), taken before the fourth cycle of nivolumab. The receptors derive from a human donor with classical Hodgkin lymphoma.

J is TRBJ1-5 and V is TRBV28; 9 bases agree with TRBD1. The germline V gene encodes CDR1 MDHEN and CDR2 SYDVKM. This CDR3 is built from 14 residues. V was clipped by 6 bases and J by 8 bases; unmatched bases: 8. The CDR3 protein is CASRSGTGYKPQHF. CDR3 DNA: TGTGCCAGCAGATCCGGGACAGGGTATAAGCCCCAGCATTTT.

The chain joins TRBV7-9 to TRBJ2-3; D is perhaps TRBD2 (6 bases). The ends were cut back, 0 bases at V and 0 bases at J, with 10 bases in the middle. CDR1 and CDR2 (germline): SEHNR, FQNEAQ (reference sequence). This CDR3 has 16 amino acids. The CDR3 here is CASSLAPSGSTDTQYF. CDR3 DNA: TGTGCCAGCAGCTTAGCGCCCAGCGGGAGCACAGATACGCAGTATTTT. The variable domain in full, completed from reference TRBV7-9 and TRBJ2-3, reads DTGVSQNPRHKITKRGQNVTFRCDPISEHNRLYWYRQTLGQGPEFLTYFQNEAQLEKSRLLSDRFSAERPKGSFSTLEIQRTEQGDSAMYLCASSLAPSGSTDTQYFGPGTRLTVL.

This chain joins TRBV7-8 and TRBJ1-5, with TRBD1 as a possible D gene (5 bases). The CDR3 sequence is 15 residues long. V lost 5 bases and J lost 4, with 15 bases in between. Germline V gene data show CDR1 as SGHVS and CDR2 as FQNEAQ. CDR3 loop: CASSPPSGANQPQHF. CDR3 in DNA: TGTGCCAGCAGCCCTCCGAGTGGGGCAAATCAGCCCCAGCATTTT.

This clone was seen a handful of times. The J gene is TRBJ2-5, the V gene TRBV10-3; possibly TRBD1 for D (6 bases). The CDR3 contains 11 residues. Germline assignment: CDR1 ENHRY and CDR2 SYGVKD. Trimming pared 10 bases from V and 7 bases from J, leaving 13 bases between. The CDR3 DNA follows: TGTGCCACCACAGGGATGGGGACCCAGTACTTC. Its translation: CATTGMGTQYF.

The chain combines TRBV10-3 with TRBJ1-1; no definite D call. The CDR3 contains 13 residues. Germline V gene sequence: CDR1 ENHRY, CDR2 SYGVKD. V was clipped by 6 bases and J by 1 base, with 9 bases between them. The CDR3 DNA reads as TGTGCCATCAGAGCCGGGTCGAACACTGAAGCTTTCTTT. Residues: CAIRAGSNTEAFF.

The chain links TRBV6-1 to TRBJ2-7; no reliable D call. CDR1 is MNHNS and CDR2 is SASEGT in the germline V gene. Deletions cut 4 bases from V and 6 bases from J, with 7 bases between. This CDR3 spans 11 amino acids. CDR3 coding DNA: TGTGCCAGCAGTGTAAGACTCGAGCAGTACTTC. Translating it yields CASSVRLEQYF.

In its sample, this clone was seen a few times. The chain joins TRBV14 to TRBJ2-5; 14 nucleotides agree with TRBD2. CDR1 and CDR2 (germline): SGHDN, FVKESK. This CDR3 has 17 residues. Unmatched junction bases numbered 11, after V lost 4 bases and J lost 7 bases. This CDR3 reads CASSPPSGLAGEGTQYF. The CDR3 DNA sequence: TGTGCCAGCAGCCCCCCTTCGGGACTAGCGGGAGAAGGGACCCAGTACTTC.

A few counts support this clone. The chain uses TRBV28 and TRBJ1-2, with TRBD1 identical over 7 bases. There are 12 residues in the CDR3. The germline V gene has CDR1 MDHEN and CDR2 SYDVKM. V shed 10 bases, J shed 2 bases, and the junction held 4 bases outside the gene matches. DNA for the CDR3: TGTGCCATTCACAGGGGCAACTATGGCTACACCTTC. Amino acids: CAIHRGNYGYTF.

This clone was seen at least ten times. The chain is built from TRBV28 and TRBJ1-2; D remains ambiguous. V was pared by 7 bases and J by 5 bases, with 11 bases between. Germline values: CDR1 MDHEN, CDR2 SYDVKM. CDR3 length equals 12 residues. The CDR3, as DNA: TGTGCCAGCACACATCCGGGGTATGGCTACACCTTC. Amino acid sequence: CASTHPGYGYTF.

This clone has a single count. The V call is TRBV28, the J call TRBJ1-1; unclear D gene. Germline CDR1 MDHEN, CDR2 SYDVKM. The V end lost 2 bases, the J end lost 4 bases, and 8 bases lay between the germline ends. CDR3 size: 13 residues. CDR3 sequence reads: CASSLRQLTEAFF. The CDR3 nucleotides read TGTGCCAGCAGTTTACGGCAGCTCACTGAAGCTTTCTTT.

The rearrangement uses TRBV14 and TRBJ1-1; D may be TRBD1 (5 bases). CDR1 is SGHDN, CDR2 FVKESK, per germline. Trimming removed 3 bases at V and 3 bases at J, with 17 bases between. CDR3 length: 16 residues. CDR3 in amino acids: CASSQMGRGRDTEAFF. Written as DNA, the CDR3 is TGTGCCAGCAGCCAGATGGGGAGGGGCCGGGACACTGAAGCTTTCTTT.

The chain joins TRBV5-1 to TRBJ1-1; D is unresolved. V lost 6 bases, J lost 1 base, and 13 bases lay in between. The CDR3 loop spans 14 amino acids. The germline gives CDR1 SGHRS, CDR2 YFSETQ. The CDR3 DNA reads TGCGCCAGCAACCGGGGAGGGTCGAACACTGAAGCTTTCTTT. This encodes CASNRGGSNTEAFF.

The chain carries TRBV30 and TRBJ2-2; the match to TRBD2 covers 8 bases. This CDR3 region has 15 residues. The V segment lost 3 bases and the J segment 5 bases; nucleotides outside the gene matches: 8. Germline assignment: CDR1 GTSNPN and CDR2 SVGIG (reference sequence). CDR3 protein: CAWRQLAGRTGELFF. CDR3 DNA sequence: TGTGCCTGGAGGCAGTTAGCGGGACGGACCGGGGAGCTGTTTTTT.

The V and J genes are TRBV11-3 and TRBJ2-3; tentative D call: TRBD1 (6 bases). The CDR3 is 16 amino acids. Between the trimmed V and J ends, which lost 1 base and 3 bases, there was a span of 14 bases. Germline CDR1 reads SGHNT; CDR2 reads YENEEA. The CDR3 DNA reads TGTGCCAGCAGCTTAGGAGGGGGAGCGGCTACAGATACGCAGTATTTT. Translating gives CASSLGGGAATDTQYF.

This chain connects TRBV18 to TRBJ2-7, with 9 bases matching TRBD1. Trimming cost V 4 bases and J 4 bases; bases outside gene matches: 8. CDR1 is KGHSH, CDR2 LQKENI, per germline. The CDR3 length is 15 residues. CDR3 nucleotides: TGTGCCAGCTCACTCCCGGGACAGGGCATTTACGAGCAGTACTTC. It yields the protein CASSLPGQGIYEQYF. Based on the CDR3 plus reference TRBV18 and TRBJ2-7, the full variable domain is NAGVMQNPRHLVRRRGQEARLRCSPMKGHSHVYWYRQLPEEGLKFMVYLQKENIIDESGMPKERFSAEFPKEGPSILRIQQVVRGDSAAYFCASSLPGQGIYEQYFGPGTRLTVT.

The V and J genes are TRBV15 and TRBJ1-1; D uncertain. The length of the CDR3 is 14 residues. The V gene lost 1 base and the J gene lost 5 bases, with 11 bases spanning the gap. CDR1 is LNHNV and CDR2 is YYDKDF in the germline V gene (reference sequence). The CDR3 protein is CATSRGTGWTEAFF. The CDR3 nucleotides read TGTGCCACCAGCAGAGGGACGGGTTGGACTGAAGCTTTCTTT.

The chain combines TRBV4-1 with TRBJ2-7; D is possibly TRBD1 (5 bases). This CDR3 region has 15 residues. Trimming pared 0 bases from V and 2 bases from J, leaving 11 bases between. CDR1 and CDR2 (germline): MGHRA, YSYEKL. CDR3 sequence (DNA): TGCGCCAGCAGCCAAGAAAATAGGGGAACCTACGAGCAGTACTTC. It translates to CASSQENRGTYEQYF.

The chain recombines TRBV19 with TRBJ2-3; 16 bases align to TRBD2. This CDR3 has 17 amino acids. J gave up 4 bases and V 2 bases, and 3 bases lay outside the gene matches. Germline CDR1 LNHDA, CDR2 SQIVND (reference sequence). The CDR3 DNA follows: TGTGCCAGTAGTATACCGGGACTAGCGGGAGGGGCAGATACGCAGTATTTT. Encoded protein: CASSIPGLAGGADTQYF.

The chain links TRBV28 to TRBJ2-7; D unclear. CDR1 is MDHEN and CDR2 is SYDVKM in the germline V gene. This CDR3 is built from 12 residues. Trimming cost V 5 bases and J 2 bases, with 7 bases left between them. CDR3 amino acids: CASSLLAYEQYF. The CDR3 nucleotides are TGTGCCAGCAGTCTCTTAGCCTACGAGCAGTACTTC.

J is TRBJ2-6 and V is TRBV2; D unresolved. Trimming cost V 4 bases and J 0 bases, with 7 bases left between them. Germline CDR1 and CDR2: SNHLY and FYNNEI. This CDR3 is built from 15 residues. CDR3 sequence reads: CASSVGRSGANVLTF. As DNA, the CDR3 is TGTGCCAGCAGTGTCGGCCGCTCTGGGGCCAACGTCCTGACTTTC.

CDR3 coding DNA: TGTGCCAGCAGTTCGGGGGTGGGGAACACTGAAGCTTTCTTT. This sequence encodes CASSSGVGNTEAFF. V usage is TRBV7-9 and J usage is TRBJ1-1; D is perhaps TRBD1 (5 bases). In germline, CDR1 is SEHNR, CDR2 FQNEAQ (reference sequence). The CDR3 has 14 amino acids. Trimming left V 6 bases short and J 1 base short, with 12 bases between. The full variable domain, with the rest looked up from reference TRBV7-9 and TRBJ1-1, is DTGVSQNPRHKITKRGQNVTFRCDPISEHNRLYWYRQTLGQGPEFLTYFQNEAQLEKSRLLSDRFSAERPKGSFSTLEIQRTEQGDSAMYLCASSSGVGNTEAFFGQGTRLTVV.

The chain has TRBV7-2 and TRBJ1-2; the match to TRBD1 covers 7 bases. The CDR3 has 13 amino acids. Trimming cost V 0 bases and J 8 bases; bases outside gene matches: 3. Germline V gene data show CDR1 as SGHTA and CDR2 as FQGNSA. CDR3 sequence (DNA): TGTGCCAGCAGCTTAGCGACAGGGACGGGCTACACCTTC. Translated: CASSLATGTGYTF.

CDR3 DNA: TGTGCCAGCAGCCAGGACAGGGGAATCAATGAGCAGTTCTTC. Amino acid sequence: CASSQDRGINEQFF. The chain links TRBV6-5 to TRBJ2-1; 9 bases line up with TRBD1. CDR3 size: 14 residues. Unmatched junction bases numbered 6, after V lost 6 bases and J lost 6 bases. Germline V lookup: CDR1 MNHEY, CDR2 SVGAGI.